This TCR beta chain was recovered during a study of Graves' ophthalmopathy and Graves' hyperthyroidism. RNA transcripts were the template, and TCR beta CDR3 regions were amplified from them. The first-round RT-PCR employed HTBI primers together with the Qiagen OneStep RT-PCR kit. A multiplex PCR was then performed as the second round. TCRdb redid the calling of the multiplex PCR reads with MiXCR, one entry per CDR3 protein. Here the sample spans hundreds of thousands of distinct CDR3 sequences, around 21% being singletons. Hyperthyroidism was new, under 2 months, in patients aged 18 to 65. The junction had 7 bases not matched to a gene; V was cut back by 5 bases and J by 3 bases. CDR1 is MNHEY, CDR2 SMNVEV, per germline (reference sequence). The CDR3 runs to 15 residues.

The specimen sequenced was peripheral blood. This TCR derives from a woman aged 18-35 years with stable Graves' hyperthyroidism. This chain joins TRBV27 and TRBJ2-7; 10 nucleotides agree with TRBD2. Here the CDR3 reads CASSAPGLAIYEQYF. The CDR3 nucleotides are TGTGCCAGCAGTGCCCCGGGACTAGCGATCTACGAGCAGTACTTC.